This TCR beta chain was obtained from a study of human T cells and chemical hapten exposure. Study-level points and caveats: There was alopecia in the donors, so their immune response may differ from that of healthy people. Controls formed significantly fewer large CDR3 similarity clusters than expanded TCRs did.

This clonotype was found many times. Antigen specificity is unknown. The CDR3 runs to 13 residues. Per the germline V gene, CDR1 is KGHDR and CDR2 is SFDVKD. The V and J ends lost 4 bases and 8 bases, in that order; junction bases with no gene match: 4. In the original processing: Sample-level TCR yields exhibited a median of approximately 96,000, with a range of about 23,224 to 700,000. TCRdb re-called the RACE reads through MiXCR, storing one row per CDR3 protein. These V and J calls are TCRdb output, not the study's own analysis. Of about 82,000 distinct CDR3 sequences listed, about an eighth are singletons. Sample time point: patch test 3, about 24 weeks after DPC sensitization. As to treatment: therapeutic diphenylcyclopropenone sensitization with weekly scalp DPC. Venepuncture was done earlier than the placement of each patch test.

The sample in question was whole blood, obtained in connection with sensitization to the hapten diphenylcyclopropenone (DPC). The clonotype originates from a woman in her fifties or sixties with alopecia areata. Some clones in this sample may be carry-over from other donors' samples. The rearrangement uses TRBV24-1 and TRBJ2-1; 7 bases are a match to TRBD2. CDR3: CATSEATSDEQFF. DNA of the CDR3: TGTGCCACCAGTGAAGCTACTAGCGATGAGCAGTTCTTC.